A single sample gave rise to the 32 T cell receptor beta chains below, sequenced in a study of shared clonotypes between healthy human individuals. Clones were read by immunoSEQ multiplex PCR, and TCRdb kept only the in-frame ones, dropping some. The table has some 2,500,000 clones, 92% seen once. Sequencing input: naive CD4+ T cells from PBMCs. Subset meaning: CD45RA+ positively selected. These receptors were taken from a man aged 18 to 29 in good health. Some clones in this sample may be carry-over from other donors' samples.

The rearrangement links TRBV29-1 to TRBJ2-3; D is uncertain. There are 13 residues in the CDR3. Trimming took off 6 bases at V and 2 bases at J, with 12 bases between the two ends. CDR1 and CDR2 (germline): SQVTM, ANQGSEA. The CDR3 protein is CSVADGYTDTQYF. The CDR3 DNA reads TGCAGCGTCGCCGACGGGTACACAGATACGCAGTATTTT.

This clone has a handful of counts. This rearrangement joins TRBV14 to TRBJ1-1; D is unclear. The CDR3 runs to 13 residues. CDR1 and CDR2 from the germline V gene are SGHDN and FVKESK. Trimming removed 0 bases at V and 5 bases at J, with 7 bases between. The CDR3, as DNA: TGTGCCAGCAGCCAAGATCAACGGACTGAAGCTTTCTTT. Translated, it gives CASSQDQRTEAFF.

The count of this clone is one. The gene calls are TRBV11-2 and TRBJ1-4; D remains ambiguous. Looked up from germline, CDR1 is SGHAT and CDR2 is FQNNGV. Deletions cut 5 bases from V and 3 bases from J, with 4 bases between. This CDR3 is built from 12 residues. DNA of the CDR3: TGTGCCAGCAGCCCATCTAATGAAAAACTGTTTTTT. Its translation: CASSPSNEKLFF.

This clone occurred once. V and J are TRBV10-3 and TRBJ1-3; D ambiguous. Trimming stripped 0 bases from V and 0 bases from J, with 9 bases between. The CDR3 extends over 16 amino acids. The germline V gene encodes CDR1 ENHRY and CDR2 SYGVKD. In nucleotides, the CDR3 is TGTGCCATCAGTGAGTCGTTCGCTAGCTCTGGAAACACCATATATTTT. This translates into CAISESFASSGNTIYF.

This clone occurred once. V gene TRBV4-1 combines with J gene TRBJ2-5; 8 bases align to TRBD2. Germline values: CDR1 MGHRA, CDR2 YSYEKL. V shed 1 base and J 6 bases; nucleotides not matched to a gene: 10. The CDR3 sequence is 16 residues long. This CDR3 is CASSQAGTRLQKTQYF. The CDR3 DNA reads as TGCGCCAGCAGCCAAGCCGGGACTAGGTTGCAGAAGACCCAGTACTTC.

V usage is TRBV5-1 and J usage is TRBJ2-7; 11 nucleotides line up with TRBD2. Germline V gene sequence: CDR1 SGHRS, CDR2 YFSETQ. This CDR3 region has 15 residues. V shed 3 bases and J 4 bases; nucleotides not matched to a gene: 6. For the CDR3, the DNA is TGCGCCAGCAGCTACCGACTAGCGGGGTTATACGAGCAGTACTTC. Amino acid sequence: CASSYRLAGLYEQYF. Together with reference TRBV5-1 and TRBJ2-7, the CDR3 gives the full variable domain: KAGVTQTPRYLIKTRGQQVTLSCSPISGHRSVSWYQQTPGQGLQFLFEYFSETQRNKGNFPGRFSGRQFSNSRSEMNVSTLELGDSALYLCASSYRLAGLYEQYFGPGTRLTVT.

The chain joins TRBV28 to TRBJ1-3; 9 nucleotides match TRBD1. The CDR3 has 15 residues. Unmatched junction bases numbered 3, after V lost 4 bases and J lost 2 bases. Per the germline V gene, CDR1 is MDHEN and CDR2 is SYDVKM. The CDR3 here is CASSSNRGPGNTIYF. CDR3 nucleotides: TGTGCCAGCAGTTCGAACAGGGGGCCTGGAAACACCATATATTTT.

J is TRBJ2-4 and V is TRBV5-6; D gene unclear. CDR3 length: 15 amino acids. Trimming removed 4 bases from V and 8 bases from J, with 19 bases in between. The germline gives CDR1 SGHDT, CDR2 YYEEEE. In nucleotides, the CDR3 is TGTGCCAGCAGCACCCCGACCCAGGAGCCCGACATTCAGTACTTC. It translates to CASSTPTQEPDIQYF.

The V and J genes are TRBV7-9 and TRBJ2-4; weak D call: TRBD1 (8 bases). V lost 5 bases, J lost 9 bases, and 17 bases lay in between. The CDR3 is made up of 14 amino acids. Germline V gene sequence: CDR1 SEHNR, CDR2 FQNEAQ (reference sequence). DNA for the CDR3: TGTGCCAGCAGCCCAACAGGGGGGGAAGGCATTCAGTACTTC. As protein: CASSPTGGEGIQYF.

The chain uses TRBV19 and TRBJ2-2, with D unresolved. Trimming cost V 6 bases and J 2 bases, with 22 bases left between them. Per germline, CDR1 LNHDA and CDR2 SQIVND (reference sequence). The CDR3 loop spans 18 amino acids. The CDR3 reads CASSDPRKSGFNTGELFF. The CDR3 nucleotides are TGTGCCAGTAGCGACCCGCGAAAATCCGGGTTCAACACCGGGGAGCTGTTTTTT.

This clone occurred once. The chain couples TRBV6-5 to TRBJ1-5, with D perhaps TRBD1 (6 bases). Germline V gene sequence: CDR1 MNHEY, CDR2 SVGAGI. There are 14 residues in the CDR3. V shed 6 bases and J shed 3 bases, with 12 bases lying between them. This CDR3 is CASRLDSSNQPQHF. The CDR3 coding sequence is TGTGCCAGCAGACTGGACAGCTCCAATCAGCCCCAGCATTTT.

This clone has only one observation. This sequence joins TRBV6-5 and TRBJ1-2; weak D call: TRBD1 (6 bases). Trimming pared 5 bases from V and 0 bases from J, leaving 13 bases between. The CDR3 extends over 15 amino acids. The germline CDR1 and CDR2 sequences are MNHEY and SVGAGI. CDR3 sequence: CASSRSQGSNYGYTF. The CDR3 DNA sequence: TGTGCCAGCAGTCGCTCGCAGGGGTCTAACTATGGCTACACCTTC.

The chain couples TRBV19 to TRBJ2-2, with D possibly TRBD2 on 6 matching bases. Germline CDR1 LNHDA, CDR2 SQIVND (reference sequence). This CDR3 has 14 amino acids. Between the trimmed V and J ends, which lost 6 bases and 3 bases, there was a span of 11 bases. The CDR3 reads CASSQSGYTGELFF. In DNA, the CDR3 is TGTGCCAGTAGCCAAAGCGGGTACACCGGGGAGCTGTTTTTT.

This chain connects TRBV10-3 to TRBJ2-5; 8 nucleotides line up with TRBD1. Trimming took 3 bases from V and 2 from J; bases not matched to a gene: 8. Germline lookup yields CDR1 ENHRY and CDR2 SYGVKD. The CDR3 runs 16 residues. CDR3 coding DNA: TGTGCCATCAGTGAACCAGGGGGCGCAAGGCAAGAGACCCAGTACTTC. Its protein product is CAISEPGGARQETQYF.

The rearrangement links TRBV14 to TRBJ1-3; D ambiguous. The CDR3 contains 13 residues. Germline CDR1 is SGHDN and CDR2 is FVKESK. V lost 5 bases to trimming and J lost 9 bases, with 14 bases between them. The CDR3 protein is CASSLFSGLTIYF. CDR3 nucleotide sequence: TGTGCCAGCAGCTTATTCTCGGGTCTCACCATATATTTT.

The CDR3, as DNA: TGTGCCAGCAGCTTGGGCCGGGACAGCTATGGCTACACCTTC. Translated: CASSLGRDSYGYTF. The V and J genes are TRBV5-4 and TRBJ1-2; 7 positions match TRBD1. CDR1 is SGHNT and CDR2 is YYREEE in the germline V gene (reference sequence). CDR3 length: 14 amino acids. The V gene end was trimmed by 0 bases and the J gene end by 4 bases; junction bases not matched to a gene: 3.

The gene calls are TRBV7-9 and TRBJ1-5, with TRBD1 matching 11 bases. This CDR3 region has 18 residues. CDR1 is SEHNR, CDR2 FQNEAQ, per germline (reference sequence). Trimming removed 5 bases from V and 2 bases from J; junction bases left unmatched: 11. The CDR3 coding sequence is TGTGCCAGCAGCGCCGGGACAGGGGGTCCCTCTCGCAATCAGCCCCAGCATTTT. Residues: CASSAGTGGPSRNQPQHF.

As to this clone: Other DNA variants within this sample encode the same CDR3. CDR3 DNA sequence: TGTGCCAGCAGTGTTGACAGGGGGACCGGGGAGCTGTTTTTT. It encodes CASSVDRGTGELFF. V usage is TRBV2 and J usage is TRBJ2-2, with 9 bases fitting TRBD1. Trimming took 4 bases from V and 5 from J; bases not matched to a gene: 2. In germline, CDR1 is SNHLY, CDR2 FYNNEI. CDR3 length: 14 amino acids.

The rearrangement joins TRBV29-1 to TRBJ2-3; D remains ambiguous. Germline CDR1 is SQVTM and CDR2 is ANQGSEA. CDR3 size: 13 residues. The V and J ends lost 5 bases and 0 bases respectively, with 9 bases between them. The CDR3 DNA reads TGCAGCGTTATGCGGTCTAGCACAGATACGCAGTATTTT. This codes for CSVMRSSTDTQYF.

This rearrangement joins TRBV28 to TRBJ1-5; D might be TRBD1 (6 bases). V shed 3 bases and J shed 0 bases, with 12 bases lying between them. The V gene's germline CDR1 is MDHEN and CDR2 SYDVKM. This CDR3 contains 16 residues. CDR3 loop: CASSFGTYYSNQPQHF. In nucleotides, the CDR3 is TGTGCCAGCAGTTTTGGGACATACTATAGCAATCAGCCCCAGCATTTT.

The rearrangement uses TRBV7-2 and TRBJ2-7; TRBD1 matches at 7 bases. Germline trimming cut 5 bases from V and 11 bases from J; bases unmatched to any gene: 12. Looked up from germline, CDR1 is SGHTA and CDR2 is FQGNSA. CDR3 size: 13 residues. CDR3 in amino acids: CASSPGSGGQEYF. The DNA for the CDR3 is TGTGCCAGCAGCCCAGGGTCCGGAGGACAGGAGTACTTC.

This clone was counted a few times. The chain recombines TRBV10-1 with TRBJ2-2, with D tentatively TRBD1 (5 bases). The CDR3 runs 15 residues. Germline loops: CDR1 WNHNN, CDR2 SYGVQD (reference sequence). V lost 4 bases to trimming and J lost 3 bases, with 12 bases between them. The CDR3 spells CASSATTAYTGELFF. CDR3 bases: TGCGCCAGCAGTGCCACGACAGCCTACACCGGGGAGCTGTTTTTT.

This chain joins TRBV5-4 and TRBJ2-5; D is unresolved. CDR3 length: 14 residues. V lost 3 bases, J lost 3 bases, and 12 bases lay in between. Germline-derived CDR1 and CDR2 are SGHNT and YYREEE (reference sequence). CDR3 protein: CASSSRTVEETQYF. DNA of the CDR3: TGTGCCAGCAGCTCACGGACGGTAGAAGAGACCCAGTACTTC.

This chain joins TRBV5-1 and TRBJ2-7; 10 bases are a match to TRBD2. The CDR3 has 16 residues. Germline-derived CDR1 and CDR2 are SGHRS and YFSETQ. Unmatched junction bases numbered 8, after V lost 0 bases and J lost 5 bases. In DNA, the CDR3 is TGCGCCAGCAGCTTGGCCGGGTCTAGCGGGAGTCACGAGCAGTACTTC. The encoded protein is CASSLAGSSGSHEQYF.

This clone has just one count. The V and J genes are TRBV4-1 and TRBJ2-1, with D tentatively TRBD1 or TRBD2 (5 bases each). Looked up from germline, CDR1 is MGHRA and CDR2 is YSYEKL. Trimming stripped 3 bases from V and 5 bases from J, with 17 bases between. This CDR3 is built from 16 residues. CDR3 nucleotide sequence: TGCGCCAGCAGCCAGCCCGGGACCAAAAAGAACAATGAGCAGTTCTTC. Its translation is CASSQPGTKKNNEQFF.

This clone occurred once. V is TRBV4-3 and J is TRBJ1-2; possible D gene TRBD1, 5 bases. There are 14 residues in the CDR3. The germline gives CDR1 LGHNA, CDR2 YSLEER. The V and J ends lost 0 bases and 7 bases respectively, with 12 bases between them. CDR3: CASSQDVYGAGYTF. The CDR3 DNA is TGCGCCAGCAGCCAAGATGTTTACGGGGCTGGCTACACCTTC.

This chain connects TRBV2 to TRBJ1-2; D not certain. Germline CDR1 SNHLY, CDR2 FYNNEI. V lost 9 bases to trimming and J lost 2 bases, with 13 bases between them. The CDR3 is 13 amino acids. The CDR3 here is CASRPDENYGYTF. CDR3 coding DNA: TGTGCCAGTCGACCAGATGAGAACTATGGCTACACCTTC.

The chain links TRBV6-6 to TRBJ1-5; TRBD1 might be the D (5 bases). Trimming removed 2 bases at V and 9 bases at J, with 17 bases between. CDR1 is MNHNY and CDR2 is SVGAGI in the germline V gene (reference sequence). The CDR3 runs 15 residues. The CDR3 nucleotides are TGTGCCAGCAGTTACGACAGTTCCCCCCAATGGCCCCAGCATTTT. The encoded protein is CASSYDSSPQWPQHF.

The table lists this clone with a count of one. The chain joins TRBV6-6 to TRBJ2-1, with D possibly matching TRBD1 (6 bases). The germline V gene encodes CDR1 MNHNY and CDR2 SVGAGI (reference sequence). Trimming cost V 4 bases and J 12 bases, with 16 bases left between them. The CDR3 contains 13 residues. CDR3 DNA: TGTGCCAGCAGTTCCCCTACAGGGAATTGGCAGTTCTTC. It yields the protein CASSSPTGNWQFF.

In DNA, the CDR3 is TGTGCCAGTAGTCCCCGCAGACTCTATGGCTACACCTTC. It codes for CASSPRRLYGYTF. The chain couples TRBV19 to TRBJ1-2; no firm D call. This CDR3 region has 13 residues. Per germline, CDR1 LNHDA and CDR2 SQIVND (reference sequence). Trimming shortened V by 5 bases and J by 4 bases, and 11 bases separated the two germline ends.

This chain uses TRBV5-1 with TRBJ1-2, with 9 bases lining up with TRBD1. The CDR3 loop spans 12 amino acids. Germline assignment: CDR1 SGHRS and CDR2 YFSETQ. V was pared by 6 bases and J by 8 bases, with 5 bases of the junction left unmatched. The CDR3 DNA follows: TGCGCCAGCAAAGGACAGGGGAAAGGCTACACCTTC. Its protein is CASKGQGKGYTF.

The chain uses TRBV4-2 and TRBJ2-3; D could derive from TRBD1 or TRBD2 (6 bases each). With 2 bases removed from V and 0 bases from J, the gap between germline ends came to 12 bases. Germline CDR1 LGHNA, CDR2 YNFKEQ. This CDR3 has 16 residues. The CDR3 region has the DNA TGTGCCAGCAGCCAATCGGGGGCAGCTAGCACAGATACGCAGTATTTT. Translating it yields CASSQSGAASTDTQYF.